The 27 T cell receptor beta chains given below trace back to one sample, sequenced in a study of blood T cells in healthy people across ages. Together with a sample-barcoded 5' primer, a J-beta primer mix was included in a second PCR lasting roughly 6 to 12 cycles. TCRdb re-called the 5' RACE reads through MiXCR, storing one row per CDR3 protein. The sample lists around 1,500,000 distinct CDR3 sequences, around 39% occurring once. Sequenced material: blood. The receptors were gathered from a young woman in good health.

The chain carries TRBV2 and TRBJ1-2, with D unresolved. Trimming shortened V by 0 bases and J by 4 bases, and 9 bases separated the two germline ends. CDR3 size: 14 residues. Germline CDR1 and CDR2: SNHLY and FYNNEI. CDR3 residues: CASSEATVVYGYTF. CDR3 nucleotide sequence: TGTGCCAGCAGTGAAGCGACGGTGGTCTATGGCTACACCTTC.

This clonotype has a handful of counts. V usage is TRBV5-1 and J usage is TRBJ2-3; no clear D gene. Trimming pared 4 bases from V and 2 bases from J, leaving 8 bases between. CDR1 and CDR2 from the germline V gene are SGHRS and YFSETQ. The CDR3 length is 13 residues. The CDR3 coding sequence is TGCGCCAGCAGCACTTTGAACACAGATACGCAGTATTTT. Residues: CASSTLNTDTQYF.

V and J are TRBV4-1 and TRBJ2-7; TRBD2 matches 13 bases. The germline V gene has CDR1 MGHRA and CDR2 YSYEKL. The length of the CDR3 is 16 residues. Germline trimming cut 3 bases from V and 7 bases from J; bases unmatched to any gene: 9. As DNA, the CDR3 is TGCGCCAGCAGCCATTCCGGGACTAGCGGGGCCAATGAGCAGTACTTC. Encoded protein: CASSHSGTSGANEQYF.

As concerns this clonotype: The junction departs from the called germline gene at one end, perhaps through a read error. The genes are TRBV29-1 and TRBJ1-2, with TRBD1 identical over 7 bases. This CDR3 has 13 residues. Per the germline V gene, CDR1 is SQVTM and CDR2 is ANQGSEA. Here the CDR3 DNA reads TGCAGCGCTGAAGGTGAGGGGGCGAATGGCTACACCTTC. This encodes CSAEGEGANGYTF.

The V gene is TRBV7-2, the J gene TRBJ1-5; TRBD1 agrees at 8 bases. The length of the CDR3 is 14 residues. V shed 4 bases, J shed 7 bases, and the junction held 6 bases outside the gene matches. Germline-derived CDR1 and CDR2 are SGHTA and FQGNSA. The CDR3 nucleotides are TGTGCCAGCAGCTCTCGGACAGGGTCGCAGCCCCAGCATTTT. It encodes CASSSRTGSQPQHF.

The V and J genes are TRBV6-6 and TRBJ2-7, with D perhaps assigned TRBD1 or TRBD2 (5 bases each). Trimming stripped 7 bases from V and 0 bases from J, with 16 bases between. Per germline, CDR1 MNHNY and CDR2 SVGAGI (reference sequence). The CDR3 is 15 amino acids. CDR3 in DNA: TGTGCCAGCACCATCGGGACCGCCGACTCCTACGAGCAGTACTTC. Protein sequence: CASTIGTADSYEQYF.

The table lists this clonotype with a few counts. The CDR3 coding sequence is TGCGCCAGCAGCCAAGGCCCGGGACAGGGATCCTACGAGCAGTACTTC. Translation: CASSQGPGQGSYEQYF. The J gene is TRBJ2-7, the V gene TRBV4-1, with TRBD1 matching over 9 bases. This CDR3 contains 16 residues. Trimming at V came to 1 base and at J to 1 base, leaving 5 bases not matched to a gene. Germline assignment: CDR1 MGHRA and CDR2 YSYEKL.

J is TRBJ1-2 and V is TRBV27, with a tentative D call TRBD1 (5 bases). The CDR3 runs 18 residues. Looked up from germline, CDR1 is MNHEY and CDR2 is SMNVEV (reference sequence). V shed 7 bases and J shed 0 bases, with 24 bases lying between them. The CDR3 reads CASIPSGAQGRSNYGYTF. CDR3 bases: TGTGCCAGCATCCCCTCTGGGGCACAAGGGCGTTCTAACTATGGCTACACCTTC.

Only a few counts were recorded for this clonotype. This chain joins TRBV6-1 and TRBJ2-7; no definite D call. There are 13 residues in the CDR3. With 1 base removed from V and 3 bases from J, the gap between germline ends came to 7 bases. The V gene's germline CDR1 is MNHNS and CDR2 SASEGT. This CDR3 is CASSEVRVYEQYF. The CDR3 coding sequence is TGTGCCAGCAGTGAAGTCCGGGTCTACGAGCAGTACTTC.

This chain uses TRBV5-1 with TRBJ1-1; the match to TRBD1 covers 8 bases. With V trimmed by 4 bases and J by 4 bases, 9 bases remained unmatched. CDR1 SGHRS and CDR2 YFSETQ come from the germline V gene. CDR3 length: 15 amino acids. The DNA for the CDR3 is TGCGCCAGCAGCACCGGACAGGGATGGGGCACTGAAGCTTTCTTT. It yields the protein CASSTGQGWGTEAFF. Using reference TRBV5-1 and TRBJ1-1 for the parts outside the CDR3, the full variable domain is KAGVTQTPRYLIKTRGQQVTLSCSPISGHRSVSWYQQTPGQGLQFLFEYFSETQRNKGNFPGRFSGRQFSNSRSEMNVSTLELGDSALYLCASSTGQGWGTEAFFGQGTRLTVV.

The CDR3 is CASSPRGERGGWSTDTQYF. The CDR3 region has the DNA TGTGCCAGCAGTCCCAGGGGTGAGCGGGGGGGCTGGAGCACAGATACGCAGTATTTT. The genes are TRBV12-3 or TRBV12-4 and TRBJ2-3; 10 nucleotides align to TRBD2. This CDR3 comprises 19 residues. V dropped 5 bases and J dropped 0; count of bases not matched to a gene: 14.

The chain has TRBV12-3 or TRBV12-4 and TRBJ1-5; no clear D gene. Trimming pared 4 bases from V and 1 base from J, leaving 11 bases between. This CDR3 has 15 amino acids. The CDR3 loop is CASSCEGSSNQPQHF. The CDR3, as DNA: TGTGCCAGCAGTTGCGAGGGATCGAGCAATCAGCCCCAGCATTTT.

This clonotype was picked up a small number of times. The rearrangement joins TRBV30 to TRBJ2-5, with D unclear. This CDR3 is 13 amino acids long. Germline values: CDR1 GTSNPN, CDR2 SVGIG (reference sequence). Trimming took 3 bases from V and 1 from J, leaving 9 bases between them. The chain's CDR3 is CAWSAGFQETQYF. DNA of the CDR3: TGTGCCTGGAGCGCCGGGTTCCAAGAGACCCAGTACTTC.

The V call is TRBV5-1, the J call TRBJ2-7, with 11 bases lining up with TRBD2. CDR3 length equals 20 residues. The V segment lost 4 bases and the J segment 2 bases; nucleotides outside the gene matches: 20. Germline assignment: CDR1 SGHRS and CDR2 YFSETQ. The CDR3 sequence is CASSPVLAGAQIPNPYEQYF. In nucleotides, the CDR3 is TGCGCCAGCAGCCCCGTACTAGCGGGGGCGCAAATTCCAAACCCCTACGAGCAGTACTTC.

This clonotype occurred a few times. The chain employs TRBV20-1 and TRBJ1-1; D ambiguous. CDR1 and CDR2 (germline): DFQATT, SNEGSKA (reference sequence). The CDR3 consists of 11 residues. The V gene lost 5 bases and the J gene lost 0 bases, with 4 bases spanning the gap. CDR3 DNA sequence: TGCAGTGCTCCCATGAACACTGAAGCTTTCTTT. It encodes CSAPMNTEAFF.

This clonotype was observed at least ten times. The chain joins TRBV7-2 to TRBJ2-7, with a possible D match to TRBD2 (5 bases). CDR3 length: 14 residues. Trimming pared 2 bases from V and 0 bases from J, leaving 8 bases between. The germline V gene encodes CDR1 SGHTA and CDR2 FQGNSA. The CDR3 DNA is TGTGCCAGCAGCTTAATGGAGGCCTCCTACGAGCAGTACTTC. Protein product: CASSLMEASYEQYF. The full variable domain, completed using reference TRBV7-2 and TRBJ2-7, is GAGVSQSPSNKVTEKGKDVELRCDPISGHTALYWYRQSLGQGLEFLIYFQGNSAPDKSGLPSDRFSAERTGGSVSTLTIQRTQQEDSAVYLCASSLMEASYEQYFGPGTRLTVT.

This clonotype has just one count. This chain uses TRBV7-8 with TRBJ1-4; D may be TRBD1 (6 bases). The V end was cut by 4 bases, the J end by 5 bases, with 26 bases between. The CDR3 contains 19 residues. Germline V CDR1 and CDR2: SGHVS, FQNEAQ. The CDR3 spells CASSSPRGRGLALNEKLFF. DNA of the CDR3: TGTGCCAGCAGCTCCCCCCGGGGCAGGGGTCTGGCGTTGAATGAAAAACTGTTTTTT. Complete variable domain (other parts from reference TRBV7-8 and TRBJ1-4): GAGVSQSPRYKVAKRGQDVALRCDPISGHVSLFWYQQALGQGPEFLTYFQNEAQLDKSGLPSDRFFAERPEGSVSTLKIQRTQQEDSAVYLCASSSPRGRGLALNEKLFFGSGTQLSVL.

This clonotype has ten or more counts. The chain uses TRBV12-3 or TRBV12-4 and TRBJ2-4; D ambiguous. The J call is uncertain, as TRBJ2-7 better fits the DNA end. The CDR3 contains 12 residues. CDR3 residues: CASSRIAYEQYF. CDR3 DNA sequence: TGTGCCAGCAGCCGGATAGCCTACGAGCAGTACTTC.

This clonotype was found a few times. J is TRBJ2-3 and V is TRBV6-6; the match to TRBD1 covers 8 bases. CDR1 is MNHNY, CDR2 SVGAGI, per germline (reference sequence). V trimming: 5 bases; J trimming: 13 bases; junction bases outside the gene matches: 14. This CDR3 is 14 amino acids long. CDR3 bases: TGTGCCAGCAGTGACAGGGGTGGACCTCCACGGGAGTATTTT. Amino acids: CASSDRGGPPREYF.

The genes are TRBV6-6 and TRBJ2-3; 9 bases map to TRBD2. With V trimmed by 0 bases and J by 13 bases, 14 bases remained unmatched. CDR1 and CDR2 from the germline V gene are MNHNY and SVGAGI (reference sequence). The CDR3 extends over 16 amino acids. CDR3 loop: CASSYSGEGERGAKYF. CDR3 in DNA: TGTGCCAGCAGTTACTCCGGAGAGGGTGAGCGGGGGGCCAAGTATTTT.

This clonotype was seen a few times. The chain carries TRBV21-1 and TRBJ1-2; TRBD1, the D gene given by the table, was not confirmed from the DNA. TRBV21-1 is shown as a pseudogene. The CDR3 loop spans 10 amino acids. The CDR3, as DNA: TGTGCCAGCACTACAGGGGGGTCCACCTTC. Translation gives CASTTGGSTF.

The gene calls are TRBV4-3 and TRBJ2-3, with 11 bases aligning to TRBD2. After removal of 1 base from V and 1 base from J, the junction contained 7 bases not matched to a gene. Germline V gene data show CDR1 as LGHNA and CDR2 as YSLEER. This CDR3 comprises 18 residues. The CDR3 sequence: CASSQVPGLADRTDTQYF. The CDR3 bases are TGCGCCAGCAGCCAAGTACCGGGACTAGCGGACCGCACAGATACGCAGTATTTT.

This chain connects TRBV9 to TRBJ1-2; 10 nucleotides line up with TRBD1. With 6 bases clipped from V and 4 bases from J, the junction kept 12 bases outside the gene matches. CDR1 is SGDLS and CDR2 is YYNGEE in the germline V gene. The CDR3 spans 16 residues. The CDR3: CASMGTGDSELYGYTF. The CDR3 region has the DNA TGTGCCAGCATGGGGACAGGGGATTCCGAACTCTATGGCTACACCTTC.

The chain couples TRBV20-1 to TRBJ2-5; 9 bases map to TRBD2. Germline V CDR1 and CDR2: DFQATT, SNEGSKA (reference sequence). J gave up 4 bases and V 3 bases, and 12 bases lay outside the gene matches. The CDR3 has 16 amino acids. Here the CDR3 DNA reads TGCAGTGCTAGTGCCGGGATCAGGACTAGCGTAGAGACCCAGTACTTC. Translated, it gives CSASAGIRTSVETQYF.

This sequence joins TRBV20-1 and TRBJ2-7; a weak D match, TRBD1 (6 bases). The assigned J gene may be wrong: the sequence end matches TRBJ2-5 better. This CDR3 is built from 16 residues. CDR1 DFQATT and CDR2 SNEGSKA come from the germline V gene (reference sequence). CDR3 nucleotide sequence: TGCAGTGCTAGAGATGACGACAGGTTCGGTCGAGAGACCCAGTACTTC. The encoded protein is CSARDDDRFGRETQYF.

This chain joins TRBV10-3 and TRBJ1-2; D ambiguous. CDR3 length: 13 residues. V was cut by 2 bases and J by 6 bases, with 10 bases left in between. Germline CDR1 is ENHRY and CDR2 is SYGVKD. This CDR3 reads CAISEAAGDGYTF. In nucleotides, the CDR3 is TGTGCCATCAGTGAGGCGGCAGGAGATGGCTACACCTTC.

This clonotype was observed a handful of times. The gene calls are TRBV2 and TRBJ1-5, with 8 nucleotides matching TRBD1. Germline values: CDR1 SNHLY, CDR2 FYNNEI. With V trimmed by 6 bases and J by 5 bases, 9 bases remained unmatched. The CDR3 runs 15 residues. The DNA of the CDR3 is TGTGCCAGCAGCCTGACAGGGGAAGTAGATCAGCCCCAGCATTTT. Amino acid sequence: CASSLTGEVDQPQHF.